The sample holds one count of the clone carrying this T cell receptor (beta chain). The antigen is unknown. This sample stems from a study of cytomegalovirus exposure and HLA in healthy donors. Germline CDR1 GTSNPN, CDR2 SVGIG (reference sequence). Unmatched junction bases numbered 4, after V lost 0 bases and J lost 6 bases. The CDR3 runs to 15 residues. Study-wide findings and caveats: Available immune exposure information was restricted to CMV serostatus only.

Primers: 60 Vbeta forward and 13 Jbeta reverse. Clones were sequenced by immunoSEQ multiplex PCR, and TCRdb holds only the in-frame ones, with some missing. The sample lists nearly 110,000 clones; roughly 82% were seen once. Sequencing was carried out using PBMCs. V gene TRBV30 combines with J gene TRBJ2-1, with 11 bases lining up with TRBD2. The TCR was taken from a man aged 30 to 45 in good health and CMV-seropositive. The DNA for the CDR3 is TGTGCCTGGAGTGTCATAGCGGGGGGGCTCAATGAGCAGTTCTTC. It is translated as CAWSVIAGGLNEQFF.